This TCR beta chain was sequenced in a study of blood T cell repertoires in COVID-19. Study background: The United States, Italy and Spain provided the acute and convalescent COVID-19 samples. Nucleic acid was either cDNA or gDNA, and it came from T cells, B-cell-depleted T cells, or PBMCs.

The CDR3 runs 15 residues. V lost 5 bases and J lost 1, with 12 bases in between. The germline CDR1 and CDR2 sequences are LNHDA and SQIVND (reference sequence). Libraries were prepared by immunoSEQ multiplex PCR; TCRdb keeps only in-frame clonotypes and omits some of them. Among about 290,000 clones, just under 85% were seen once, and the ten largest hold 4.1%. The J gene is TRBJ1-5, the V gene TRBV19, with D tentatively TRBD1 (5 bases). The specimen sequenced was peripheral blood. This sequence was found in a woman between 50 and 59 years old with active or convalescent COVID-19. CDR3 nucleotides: TGTGCCAGTAGTGTCGACAGTCGGAGCAATCAGCCCCAGCATTTT. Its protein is CASSVDSRSNQPQHF.